The rows below give T cell receptor beta chains drawn from one sample of a study of cytomegalovirus exposure and HLA in healthy donors. Generated by immunoSEQ multiplex PCR, the TCRdb table keeps only in-frame clones and is missing some. The sample lists more than 95,000 clones; under 85% were seen once. The sequenced sample consisted of PBMCs. The receptors were gathered from a man aged 25 to 40 in good health and CMV-seronegative. The conserved cysteine and the conserved F or W are not part of the CDR3 here.

>TRBV10-1|TRBJ2-7
ASSRGTGGTKNSYEQY
>TRBV18|TRBJ1-1
ASSKSGQGRFAEAF
>TRBV7-9|TRBJ2-3
ASSLWTSGSTDTQY
>TRBV2|TRBJ1-1
ASSIATVNTEAF
>TRBV15|TRBJ1-1
ATRTGEKNTEAF
>TRBV13|TRBJ2-1
ASSYGLAPYNEQF
>TRBV19|TRBJ2-1
ASSTPGDGTGQYNEQF
>TRBV6-6|TRBJ2-7
ASSYTSGRGEQY
>TRBV7-2|TRBJ2-5
ASSYPGLAYQETQY
>TRBV7-6|TRBJ1-3
ASSLAQGAGNTIY
>TRBV7-7|TRBJ2-5
ASSPAGARETQY
>TRBV6-5|TRBJ2-2
ATRLARTGELF
>TRBV28|TRBJ2-1
ASSPGGSAAEQF
>TRBV6-6|TRBJ2-3
ASSYYFTQGDTQY
>TRBV30|TRBJ1-5
AWKGQDNQPQH
>TRBV18|TRBJ1-1
ASSPGLNTEAF
>TRBV5-1|TRBJ2-7
ASRQRVQPPYEQY
>TRBV5-1|TRBJ2-7
ASSSSTGQVPYEQY
>TRBV9|TRBJ1-3
ASSAGTVSGNTIY
>TRBV4-3|TRBJ1-2
ASSQDGTGASSHGYT
>TRBV19|TRBJ2-7
ASSISRAHEQY
>TRBV11-2|TRBJ2-1
ASRITGGTYNEQF
>TRBV28|TRBJ1-5
ASRTGPDYNQPQH
>TRBV30|TRBJ1-5
AWSPGTGVGQPQH
>TRBV28|TRBJ2-2
ASSLSRDYNTGELF
>TRBV15|TRBJ1-2
ATSGGQGGYGYT
>TRBV7-8|TRBJ1-4
ASSFPTVEKLF
>TRBV28|TRBJ2-7
ASSRLARREQY
>TRBV2|TRBJ2-1
ASSSDRGSYNEQF
>TRBV2|-
AGESGTGGAEQY
>TRBV14|TRBJ2-7
ASSPEDRDPYEQY
>TRBV14|TRBJ2-2
ASSQGDRGPRTGELF